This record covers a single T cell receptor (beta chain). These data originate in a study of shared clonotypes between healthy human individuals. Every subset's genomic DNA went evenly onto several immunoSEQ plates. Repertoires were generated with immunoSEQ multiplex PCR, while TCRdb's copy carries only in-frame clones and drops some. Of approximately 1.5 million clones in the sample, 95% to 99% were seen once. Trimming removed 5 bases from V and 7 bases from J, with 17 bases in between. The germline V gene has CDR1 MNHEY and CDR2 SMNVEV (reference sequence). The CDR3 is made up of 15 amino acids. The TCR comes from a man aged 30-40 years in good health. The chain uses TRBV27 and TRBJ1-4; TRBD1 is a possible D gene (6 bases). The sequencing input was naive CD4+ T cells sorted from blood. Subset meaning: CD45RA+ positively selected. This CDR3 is CASSREQGFGEKLFF. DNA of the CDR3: TGTGCCAGCAGTCGAGAACAGGGTTTTGGTGAAAAACTGTTTTTT.